This TCR beta chain was found in a study of blood T cell repertoires in COVID-19. Across the study: Samples came from the United States, Italy and Spain, spanning acute and convalescent COVID-19. From T cells, B-cell-depleted T cells, or PBMCs came the material, which was cDNA or gDNA.

The study assigned cohorts using participant-reported clinical history. V gave up 4 bases and J gave up 1 base; unmatched junction bases: 9. The CDR3 spans 17 residues. Per germline, CDR1 LNHDA and CDR2 SQIVND (reference sequence). Sequenced by immunoSEQ multiplex PCR; TCRdb stores in-frame clones only, minus some. The sample carries about 260,000 clones, approximately 90% recorded once. The chain employs TRBV19 and TRBJ2-2, with TRBD2 matching over 7 bases. The receptor comes from a woman aged 25 to 45 with acute COVID-19. Source material: PBMCs or T cells enriched from blood (not recorded which). The CDR3 here is CASSTVLGGRNTGELFF. The DNA for the CDR3 is TGTGCCAGTAGTACCGTCCTAGGCGGGAGGAACACCGGGGAGCTGTTTTTT.